The sequence of this T cell receptor (beta chain) was determined in a study of control samples from healthy donors and cancer patients. The assay was immunoSEQ multiplex PCR, and TCRdb's table has in-frame clones only and misses some. The sample consists of about 190,000 clones, 91% of them appearing once. The ends lost 6 bases at V and 4 bases at J; junction bases unmatched: 4. CDR1 is MNHEY and CDR2 is SVGAGI in the germline V gene. CDR3 length equals 15 residues. The receptor was derived from a man in his thirties or forties in good health. This chain connects TRBV6-5 to TRBJ2-2, with 11 nucleotides matching TRBD1. Sequenced sample: blood. The CDR3 nucleotides are TGTGCCAGCAGCCGGGACAGGGGGTTCACCGGGGAGCTGTTTTTT. This codes for CASSRDRGFTGELFF.